These T cell receptor beta chains were read from a single sample in a study of shared clonotypes between healthy human individuals. Data came from immunoSEQ multiplex PCR; TCRdb stores just in-frame clones and leaves some out. The sample includes about 580,000 clones, 95% to 98% of them seen just once. The sample consisted of naive CD8+ T cells sorted from blood. Source of these receptors: a man aged 30 to 39 in good health. Both conserved end residues are part of each CDR3. A D gene is named only where the DNA matches it firmly. Clone size, where shown, is once, few, many, or a class for clones that have expanded.

V gene,J gene,clone size,D gene,CDR3 DNA,CDR3 protein
TRBV19,TRBJ2-2,.,TRBD2,TGTGCCAGTAGCCCGGGACTAGCGTGGCCCGGGGAGCTGTTTTTT,CASSPGLAWPGELFF
TRBV7-9,TRBJ2-1,.,.,TGTGCCAGCAGCTCGATTCTAACTAGCATATACGACAATGAGCAGTTCTTC,CASSSILTSIYDNEQFF
TRBV29-1,TRBJ2-3,.,.,TGCAGCGTTGGAGAAGAAGGTTTCCCAGATACGCAGTATTTT,CSVGEEGFPDTQYF
TRBV27,TRBJ2-2,.,TRBD2,TGTGCCAGCAGCGCCGGGACTAGCAACACCGGGGAGCTGTTTTTT,CASSAGTSNTGELFF
TRBV18,TRBJ2-5,.,TRBD2,TGTGCCAGCTCACCCGGGAGGGCCTCTTTGGGGATACAAGAGACCCAGTACTTC,CASSPGRASLGIQETQYF
TRBV7-9,TRBJ2-1,.,.,TGTGCCAGCAGCTATACCCTGGGGCCGGGATATGAGCAGTTCTTC,CASSYTLGPGYEQFF
TRBV7-9,TRBJ2-7,.,.,TGTGCCAGTCGTGGAGGGGACTACGAGCAGTACTTC,CASRGGDYEQYF
TRBV6-6,TRBJ1-5,.,.,TGTGCCAGCAGTTACATTGGTGGCAATCAGCCCCAGCATTTT,CASSYIGGNQPQHF
TRBV4-3,TRBJ1-5,.,.,TGCGCCAGCAGCCAAGTCGCAGGGGCCAATCAGCCCCAGCATTTT,CASSQVAGANQPQHF
TRBV5-5,TRBJ2-7,.,.,TGTGCCAGCAGCCCGCGTGTGGCTCAGGAGCAGTACTTC,CASSPRVAQEQYF
TRBV5-4,TRBJ1-3,.,.,TGTGCCAGCAGTTCTCAGGGCCCGGGAAACACCATATATTTT,CASSSQGPGNTIYF
TRBV30,TRBJ2-3,once,TRBD2,TGTGCCTGGAGTGCTACCGCGGGAGGGGAGGATACGCAGTATTTT,CAWSATAGGEDTQYF
TRBV7-2,TRBJ2-7,.,TRBD2,TGTGCCAGCAGACATAGCGGGAGTGACGAGCAGTACTTC,CASRHSGSDEQYF
TRBV7-6,TRBJ1-1,.,.,TGTGCCAGCAGCTTAGCAGCGTTCTCCAACACTGAAGCTTTCTTT,CASSLAAFSNTEAFF
TRBV7-6,TRBJ1-2,.,.,TGTGCCAGCAGCTTAAACGGACACTATGGCTACACCTTC,CASSLNGHYGYTF
TRBV7-2,TRBJ2-2,.,.,TGTGCCAGCAGGATTCCGATCACCGGGGAGCTGTTTTTT,CASRIPITGELFF
TRBV7-9,TRBJ1-2,.,.,TGTGCCAGCAGCTTAGGAACAGGGTCAGGTGGCTACACCTTC,CASSLGTGSGGYTF
TRBV15,TRBJ2-3,.,.,TGTGCCACCAGCAGAGATAGGCTCACAGGCACAGATACGCAGTATTTT,CATSRDRLTGTDTQYF
TRBV6-6,TRBJ2-7,.,.,TGTGCCAGCAGTTACACGCTGGCAGCCTACGAGCAGTACTTC,CASSYTLAAYEQYF
TRBV6-5,TRBJ2-7,.,.,TGTGCCAGCAGCCCCACCGGCGGGGTCTCCTACGAGCAGTACTTC,CASSPTGGVSYEQYF
TRBV14,TRBJ1-2,.,.,TGTGCCAGCAGCCAAGACAGGAAGTATGGCTACACCTTC,CASSQDRKYGYTF
TRBV7-6,TRBJ2-2,.,TRBD2,TGTGCCAGTCACCGACTAGCGGGAAACACCGGGGAGCTGTTTTTT,CASHRLAGNTGELFF
TRBV10-2,TRBJ2-3,.,TRBD2,TGCGCCAGCTACGAGGACGTGGGTTGGGTAGCGGGGGGATTGGATACGCAGTATTTT,CASYEDVGWVAGGLDTQYF
TRBV9,TRBJ1-4,.,.,TGTGCCAGCAGCGAAGGGGTTAATGAAAAACTGTTTTTT,CASSEGVNEKLFF
TRBV29-1,TRBJ2-2,.,TRBD2,TGCAGCGTTGAAGCACGGGGGGTTACCGGGGAGCTGTTTTTT,CSVEARGVTGELFF
TRBV11-2,TRBJ2-3,.,.,TGTGCCAGCAGCTTAGTCCTTAGCGACCCTAGCACAGATACGCAGTATTTT,CASSLVLSDPSTDTQYF
TRBV5-6,TRBJ1-1,.,.,TGTGCCAGCAGCTCGGGGGGATTCGGAGGGAACACTGAAGCTTTCTTT,CASSSGGFGGNTEAFF
TRBV6-1,TRBJ2-1,.,TRBD2,TGTGCCAGCAGTGAACCGTGGCAGGGAGGGCGCAATGAGCAGTTCTTC,CASSEPWQGGRNEQFF
TRBV10-1,TRBJ2-1,.,TRBD2,TGCGCCAGCAGTGATCGCGGGAGAACCAATGAGCAGTTCTTC,CASSDRGRTNEQFF
TRBV28,TRBJ1-2,.,TRBD1,TGTGCCACCCCGGACAGGCACGGAACCTTC,CATPDRHGTF
TRBV19,TRBJ1-1,.,.,TGTGCCTCGCCCGGGCCAGGCATGAACACTGAAGCTTTCTTT,CASPGPGMNTEAFF
TRBV7-2,TRBJ2-1,.,.,TGTGCCAGCAGCTTAGCCCTAGGGGGGATCAGCTCCTACAATGAGCAGTTCTTC,CASSLALGGISSYNEQFF
TRBV29-1,TRBJ2-1,.,TRBD1,TGCAGCGCTATTGAAAAACCGGGACAGAACTACAATGAGCAGTTCTTC,CSAIEKPGQNYNEQFF
TRBV10-1,TRBJ1-1,.,.,TGCGCCAGCAGTGAGTTCCCCCGGCGTCCGAACACTGAAGCTTTCTTT,CASSEFPRRPNTEAFF
TRBV5-1,TRBJ2-7,.,TRBD1,TGCGCCAGCGGGGTTGGGACAGGACACTACGAGCAGTACTTC,CASGVGTGHYEQYF
TRBV29-1,TRBJ2-1,.,TRBD1,TGCAGCGCGAGCGGACAGGGGATCCATGAGCAGTTCTTC,CSASGQGIHEQFF
TRBV6-1,TRBJ1-5,.,.,TGTGCCAGCAGTGAACGCCGATATAGCAATCAGCCCCAGCATTTT,CASSERRYSNQPQHF
TRBV19,TRBJ2-7,.,.,TGTGCCAGTAGTATGGGACAGGGCCTGTCCGGGAGGGCCTACGAGCAGTACTTC,CASSMGQGLSGRAYEQYF
TRBV7-9,TRBJ2-5,.,.,TGTGCCAGCAGCCCCCCGGAGGGAGTAAGACAAGAGACCCAGTACTTC,CASSPPEGVRQETQYF
TRBV30,TRBJ1-1,.,.,TGTGCCTGGAGGCGGGTGGGACTTGACACTGAAGCTTTCTTT,CAWRRVGLDTEAFF
TRBV5-1,TRBJ2-7,.,.,TGCGCCAGCAGCTCCCGGATATGGGACTACGAGCAGTACTTC,CASSSRIWDYEQYF
TRBV27,TRBJ1-2,.,TRBD1,TGTGCCAGCAGTTTCGGACAGGGGCCAGGAGGGCATGGCTACACCTTC,CASSFGQGPGGHGYTF
TRBV15,TRBJ1-1,.,.,TGTGCCACCAGCTCCCAAAATAGGGGTGCAGAAGCTTTCTTT,CATSSQNRGAEAFF
TRBV9,TRBJ1-3,once,.,TGTGCCAGCAGTGGGCGGAACTCTGGAAACACCATATATTTT,CASSGRNSGNTIYF
TRBV7-9,TRBJ2-1,.,TRBD2,TGTGCCAGCAGCTTCAAACCGACTAGCGGGAGGGTGTCGGGGCAGTTCTTC,CASSFKPTSGRVSGQFF
TRBV23-1,TRBJ2-7,.,.,TGCGCCAGCAGTCAGGTATCCTACGAGCAGTACTTC,CASSQVSYEQYF
TRBV2,TRBJ2-7,once,.,TGTGCCAGCTTCACGGGCCCCTGGCTCTCAACCTACGAGCAGTACTTC,CASFTGPWLSTYEQYF
TRBV28,TRBJ2-7,.,TRBD2,TGTGCCAGCAGTTCACCCGGGACTAGCGGGAGGGCCAGGGTGCCGTACGAGCAGTACTTC,CASSSPGTSGRARVPYEQYF
TRBV28,TRBJ2-7,.,.,TGTGCCAGCAGTCCCGGCGGGGTTTACGAGCAGTACTTC,CASSPGGVYEQYF
TRBV18,TRBJ2-7,.,TRBD2,TGTGCCAGCTCACCGAAAACTAGCGGGACTATATACGAGCAGTACTTC,CASSPKTSGTIYEQYF
TRBV2,TRBJ2-7,.,.,TGTGCCAGCAGTGTGGATCGGTCCTTGAGGGAGCAGTACTTC,CASSVDRSLREQYF
TRBV7-6,TRBJ2-1,.,TRBD2,TGTGCCAGCAGCCTTAGCGGGAACTACAATGAGCAGTTCTTC,CASSLSGNYNEQFF
TRBV29-1,TRBJ2-1,.,.,TGCAGCCAAGCAAAGGGCGCCTACAATGAGCAGTTCTTC,CSQAKGAYNEQFF
TRBV5-1,TRBJ2-7,.,TRBD1,TGCGCCAGCAGCACTGGCTGGGACAGCTTTTCCTACGAGCAGTACTTC,CASSTGWDSFSYEQYF